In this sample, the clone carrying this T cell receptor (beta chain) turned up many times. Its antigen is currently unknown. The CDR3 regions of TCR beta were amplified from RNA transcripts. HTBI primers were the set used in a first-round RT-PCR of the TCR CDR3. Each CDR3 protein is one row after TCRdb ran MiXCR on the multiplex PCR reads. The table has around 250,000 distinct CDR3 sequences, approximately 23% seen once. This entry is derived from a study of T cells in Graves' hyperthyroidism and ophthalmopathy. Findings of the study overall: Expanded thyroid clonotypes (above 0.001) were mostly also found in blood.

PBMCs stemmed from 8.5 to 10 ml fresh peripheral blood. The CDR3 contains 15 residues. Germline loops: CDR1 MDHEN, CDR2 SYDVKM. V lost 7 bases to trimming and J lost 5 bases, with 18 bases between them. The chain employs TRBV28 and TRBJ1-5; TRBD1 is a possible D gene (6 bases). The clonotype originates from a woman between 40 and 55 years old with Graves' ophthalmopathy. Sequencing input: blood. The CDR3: CASNPLLRGDQPQHF. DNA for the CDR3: TGTGCCAGCAACCCTCTTTTGAGGGGGGATCAGCCCCAGCATTTT.